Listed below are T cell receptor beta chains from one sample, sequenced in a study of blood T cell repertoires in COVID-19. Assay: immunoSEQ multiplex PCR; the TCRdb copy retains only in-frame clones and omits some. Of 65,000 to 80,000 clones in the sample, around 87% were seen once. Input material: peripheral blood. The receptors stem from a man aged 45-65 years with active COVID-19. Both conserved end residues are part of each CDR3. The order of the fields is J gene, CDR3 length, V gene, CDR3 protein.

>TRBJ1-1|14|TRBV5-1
CASSLGRGQGEAFF
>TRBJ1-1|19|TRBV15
CATSRDRRQGLHMNTEAFF
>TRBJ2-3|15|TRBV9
CASSTAAGRPDTQYF
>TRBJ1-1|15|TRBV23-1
CASSPSKMRPTEAFF
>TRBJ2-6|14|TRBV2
CASDRASGANVLTF
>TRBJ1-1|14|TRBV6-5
CASSYSGQGSEAFF
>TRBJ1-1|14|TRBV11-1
CASSLIGANTEAFF
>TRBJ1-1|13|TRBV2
CASSAGTALEAFF
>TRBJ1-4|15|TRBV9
CASSVGQGRDEKLFF
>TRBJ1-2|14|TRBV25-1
CASSGSGEAGGYTF
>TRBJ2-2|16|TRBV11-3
CASSAGLAGNTGELFF
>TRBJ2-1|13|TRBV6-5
CASTPSGVNEQFF
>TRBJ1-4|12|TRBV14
CASSWGPEKLFF
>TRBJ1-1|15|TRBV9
CASSVFRDRGTEAFF
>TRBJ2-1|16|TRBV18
CASSPLSSPTNNEQFF
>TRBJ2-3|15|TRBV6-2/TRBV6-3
CASSRLGDSTDTQYF
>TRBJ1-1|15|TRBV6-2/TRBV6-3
CASSYRGRLNTEAFF
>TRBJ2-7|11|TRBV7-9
CASSPGWEQYF
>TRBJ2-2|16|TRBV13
CASSFTGTGGSGELFF
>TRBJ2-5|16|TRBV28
CASSSFPPGQGETQYF
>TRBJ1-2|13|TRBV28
CASSLGGYYGYTF
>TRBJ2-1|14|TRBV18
CASSLGGSVDEQFF
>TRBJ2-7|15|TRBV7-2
CASSPLGAGGDEQYF
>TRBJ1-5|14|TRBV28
CASTPAGVRQPQHF
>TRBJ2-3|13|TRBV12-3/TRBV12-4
CASSYGGTDTQYF
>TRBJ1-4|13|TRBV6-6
CASSYTRSEKLFF
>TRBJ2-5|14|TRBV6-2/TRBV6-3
CASSLWTAKETQYF
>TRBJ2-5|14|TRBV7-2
CASSFKRETETQYF
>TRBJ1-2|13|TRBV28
CASSPSTGGGYTF
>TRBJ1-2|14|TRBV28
CASRVLGSGYGYTF
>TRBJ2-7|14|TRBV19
CASSGTALPYEQYF
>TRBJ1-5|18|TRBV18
CASSPTGLSPYSNQPQHF
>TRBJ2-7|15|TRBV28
CASSSPGQGRYEQYF
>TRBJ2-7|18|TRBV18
CASSPAPGTSGPLNEQYF
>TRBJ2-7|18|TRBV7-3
CASSSGPNQGPRSYEQYF
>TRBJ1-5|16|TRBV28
CASSLLTSGVAKPQHF
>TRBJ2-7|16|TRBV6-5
CASSYSKRGRADEQYF
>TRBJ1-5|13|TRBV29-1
CSVRTGSNQPQHF
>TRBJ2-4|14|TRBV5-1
CASSGTSTGDIQYF
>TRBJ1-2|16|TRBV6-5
CASSYSKGGGRVGYTF
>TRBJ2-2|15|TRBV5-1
CASSTQQGLTGELFF
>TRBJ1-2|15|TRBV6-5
CASSWAGGGAYGYTF
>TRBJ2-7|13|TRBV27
CASSLSTGDEQYF